This T cell receptor (beta chain) is from a study of CD8 T cells in ankylosing spondylitis. Findings and caveats of the study: In the blood and synovial fluid of reactive arthritis, some motif variants had been previously reported. Significant enrichment of disease-linked clones was reportedly seen in matched ankylosing spondylitis synovial fluid.

This clonotype has at least ten counts. The antigen is unknown. V was pared by 6 bases and J by 6 bases, with 16 bases of the junction left unmatched. CDR3 length: 15 residues. Looked up from germline, CDR1 is DFQATT and CDR2 is SNEGSKA (reference sequence). Molecular-barcoded quantitative 5'-RACE produced these TCR beta libraries. TCRdb called the 5' RACE reads again in MiXCR, with one record for every CDR3 protein. The repertoire holds over 150,000 distinct CDR3 sequences, with 18% as singletons. V usage is TRBV20-1 and J usage is TRBJ1-1, with TRBD1 matching over 7 bases. This clonotype was obtained from a male donor aged 10-29 years with ankylosing spondylitis or in good health (not recorded which). Sequencing was done on a sample of blood, either unsorted or a sorted T cell fraction (not recorded which). The CDR3 nucleotides read TGCAGTGCCAGGTCTTTAGGGGGCGTAAGCTCTGAAGCTTTCTTT. Encoded protein: CSARSLGGVSSEAFF.